This entry lists 11 T cell receptor beta chains sequenced from one sample in a study of identical twins. TCRdb reprocessed the 5' RACE reads with MiXCR, giving one entry per CDR3 protein. The table shows about 810,000 distinct CDR3 sequences, with approximately 13% occurring only once. These records were also assigned to another study, of yellow fever vaccine responses in identical twins.

Source material: PBMCs. These receptor sequences come from a woman in her late teens or twenties in good health.

The CDR3 is CASSGWGAGSLGELFF. The CDR3 bases are TGTGCCAGCAGTGGTTGGGGAGCGGGGAGCCTGGGGGAGCTGTTTTTT. V is TRBV6-1 and J is TRBJ2-2; 7 positions agree with TRBD2. This CDR3 is 16 amino acids long. In germline, CDR1 is MNHNS, CDR2 SASEGT. The V and J ends lost 4 bases and 8 bases, in that order; junction bases with no gene match: 13.

V and J are TRBV12-3 or TRBV12-4 and TRBJ1-2, with a weak D call TRBD1 (5 bases). V gave up 3 bases and J gave up 3 bases, with 17 bases separating them. The CDR3 runs to 16 residues. The CDR3 DNA follows: TGTGCCAGCAGTTTTTCAGGGCAGGGCTTAGACTATGGCTACACCTTC. Its protein product is CASSFSGQGLDYGYTF.

This clonotype was counted only a few times. The chain joins TRBV27 to TRBJ2-3, with TRBD2 identical over 10 bases. Losses at the gene ends were 7 bases for V and 2 bases for J; bases not matched to a gene: 9. The CDR3 is 16 amino acids. Germline V gives CDR1 MNHEY, CDR2 SMNVEV (reference sequence). The CDR3: CASTGGLAGVTDTQYF. CDR3 bases: TGTGCCAGCACGGGGGGGCTAGCGGGGGTCACAGATACGCAGTATTTT.

This clonotype was observed a handful of times. V and J are TRBV6-1 and TRBJ1-6; tentatively, D is TRBD1 (6 bases). Trimming stripped 6 bases from V and 0 bases from J, with 9 bases between. The germline gives CDR1 MNHNS, CDR2 SASEGT. The CDR3 is 15 residues long. CDR3 amino acids: CASRDSSSYNSPLHF. The CDR3 DNA follows: TGTGCCAGCAGGGACAGTAGCTCCTATAATTCACCCCTCCACTTT.

The chain recombines TRBV7-9 with TRBJ2-2, with D unclear. The V and J ends lost 6 bases and 9 bases respectively, with 20 bases between them. The germline gives CDR1 SEHNR, CDR2 FQNEAQ (reference sequence). The CDR3 sequence is 15 residues long. The CDR3 DNA reads as TGTGCCAGCAGTCCACCCTCGATAGGGATCCGGGAGCTGTTTTTT. It is translated as CASSPPSIGIRELFF.

In this sample, this clonotype turned up many times. The V and J genes are TRBV28 and TRBJ1-1; no firm D call. The CDR3 length is 13 residues. Trimming shortened V by 5 bases and J by 5 bases, and 12 bases separated the two germline ends. Germline V CDR1 and CDR2: MDHEN, SYDVKM. CDR3 in DNA: TGTGCCAGCAGTGGACCCTTGAGAACTGAAGCTTTCTTT. Its translation is CASSGPLRTEAFF.

This clonotype came up a few times. The chain recombines TRBV9 with TRBJ1-1; D uncertain. Trimming pared 4 bases from V and 5 bases from J, leaving 18 bases between. The CDR3 covers 15 residues. Germline CDR1 is SGDLS and CDR2 is YYNGEE. The CDR3 DNA reads as TGTGCCAGCAGCCCGATGGCTCGGTCACGGACTGAAGCTTTCTTT. It translates to CASSPMARSRTEAFF. Drawing the rest from reference TRBV9 and TRBJ1-1, the complete variable domain is DSGVTQTPKHLITATGQRVTLRCSPRSGDLSVYWYQQSLDQGLQFLIQYYNGEERAKGNILERFSAQQFPDLHSELNLSSLELGDSALYFCASSPMARSRTEAFFGQGTRLTVV.

This clonotype was observed many times. J is TRBJ2-3 and V is TRBV11-3, with D possibly matching TRBD1 (5 bases). This CDR3 is built from 15 residues. Germline CDR1 is SGHNT and CDR2 is YENEEA. The V gene lost 3 bases and the J gene lost 2 bases, with 12 bases spanning the gap. CDR3 in DNA: TGTGCCAGCAGCTTTGGGCAGGGCCCCACAGATACGCAGTATTTT. Translating it yields CASSFGQGPTDTQYF.

The table lists this clonotype with a few counts. The rearrangement links TRBV11-2 to TRBJ2-1, with D unclear. Germline CDR1 is SGHAT and CDR2 is FQNNGV. The CDR3 has 12 residues. The V gene lost 5 bases and the J gene lost 7 bases, with 9 bases spanning the gap. CDR3 in amino acids: CASSPIKNEQFF. The CDR3 DNA sequence: TGTGCCAGCAGCCCAATCAAGAATGAGCAGTTCTTC. Full variable domain (rest looked up from reference TRBV11-2 and TRBJ2-1): EAGVAQSPRYKIIEKRQSVAFWCNPISGHATLYWYQQILGQGPKLLIQFQNNGVVDDSQLPKDRFSAERLKGVDSTLKIQPAKLEDSAVYLCASSPIKNEQFFGPGTRLTVL.

The chain combines TRBV20-1 with TRBJ2-1, with 11 nucleotides matching TRBD2. From germline, CDR1 is DFQATT and CDR2 SNEGSKA (reference sequence). This CDR3 region has 14 residues. The J segment lost 7 bases and the V segment lost 3 bases, leaving 5 bases of the junction unmatched. For the CDR3, the DNA is TGCAGTGCTAGGTTGATAGCGGGAGGGAATGAGCAGTTCTTC. It is translated as CSARLIAGGNEQFF.

This clonotype was observed a few times. The chain employs TRBV28 and TRBJ2-2, with 13 positions matching TRBD2. J was trimmed by 3 bases and V by 4 bases; bases with no gene match: 2. The CDR3 is 16 amino acids. Germline assignment: CDR1 MDHEN and CDR2 SYDVKM. This CDR3 is CASSSGLAGYTGELFF. CDR3 sequence (DNA): TGTGCCAGCAGTTCGGGACTAGCGGGATACACCGGGGAGCTGTTTTTT.